The clone carrying this T cell receptor beta chain was detected a few times. For TCRbeta, the library was prepared with unique molecular identifiers. MiXCR, applied by TCRdb to the PCR reads, yields one record per CDR3 protein. The sample yields approximately 640,000 distinct CDR3 sequences, 16% seen once. These data are taken from a study of T-cell reconstitution after alpha-beta-depleted transplantation in children. The CDR3 spans 15 residues. Trimming removed 3 bases from V and 5 bases from J, with 14 bases in between. Per germline, CDR1 PRHDT and CDR2 FYEKMQ (reference sequence). This receptor was obtained from a human donor who donated a stem cell graft to a child with acute myeloid leukemia. This chain connects TRBV13 to TRBJ2-1; D remains ambiguous. This sample comprised PBMCs from the stem cell graft donor, obtained from the stem cell graft. CDR3 nucleotide sequence: TGTGCCAGCAGCTTGAGAGGTCGATTACACAATGAGCAGTTCTTC. Translation gives CASSLRGRLHNEQFF. Full variable domain (outside the CDR3, taken from reference TRBV13 and TRBJ2-1): AAGVIQSPRHLIKEKRETATLKCYPIPRHDTVYWYQQGPGQDPQFLISFYEKMQSDKGSIPDRFSAQQFSDYHSELNMSSLELGDSALYFCASSLRGRLHNEQFFGPGTRLTVL.